A selection of T cell receptor beta chains follows, all from one sample in a study of T cells in Graves' hyperthyroidism and ophthalmopathy. A single record per CDR3 protein comes from TCRdb applying MiXCR to the multiplex PCR reads. Of approximately 380,000 distinct CDR3 sequences listed, over 11% are singletons. Sequencing used blood. The receptors were gathered from a man aged 45-65 years with Graves' ophthalmopathy. Both conserved end residues are part of each CDR3. A D gene is named only where the DNA matches it firmly. The size field is filled for only some rows; it gives once, few, many or a size class.

d_call | j_call | clone_size | cdr3_length | v_call | cdr3_aa | cdr3_nt
. | TRBJ2-2 | . | 13 | TRBV19 | CAGRSGSSGELFF | TGTGCCGGGAGATCAGGGTCATCCGGGGAGCTGTTTTTT
TRBD1 | TRBJ1-1 | . | 15 | TRBV5-1 | CASSAFGQGGTEAFF | TGCGCCAGCAGCGCCTTTGGGCAGGGGGGGACTGAAGCTTTCTTT
. | TRBJ1-1 | many | 15 | TRBV29-1 | CSVVTDMLRGTEAFF | TGCAGCGTTGTTACGGATATGTTGAGGGGTACTGAAGCTTTCTTT
TRBD2 | TRBJ2-1 | many | 17 | TRBV6-1 | CASSKTLAGEAGGEQFF | TGTGCCAGCAGTAAGACATTAGCGGGAGAAGCGGGGGGTGAGCAGTTCTTC
TRBD2 | TRBJ2-5 | many | 15 | TRBV12-5 | CASGPGLAGGETQYF | TGTGCTAGTGGCCCGGGACTAGCGGGAGGAGAGACCCAGTACTTC
TRBD2 | TRBJ2-3 | many | 13 | TRBV11-2 | CASSLGTSGEQYF | TGTGCCAGCAGCTTAGGGACTAGCGGGGAGCAGTATTTT
. | TRBJ1-4 | few | 15 | TRBV20-1 | CSATKLGASNEKLFF | TGCAGTGCCACGAAATTGGGGGCATCAAATGAAAAACTGTTTTTT
. | TRBJ2-7 | once | 9 | TRBV29-1 | CSVDVEQYF | TGCAGCGTCGACGTGGAGCAGTACTTC
TRBD2 | TRBJ2-7 | many | 14 | TRBV11-3 | CASTPGGGVREQYF | TGTGCCAGCACCCCTGGGGGAGGGGTCCGGGAGCAGTACTTC
. | TRBJ2-4 | few | 16 | TRBV28 | CASSIGGGRAKNIQYF | TGTGCCAGCAGTATCGGGGGAGGTCGAGCCAAAAACATTCAGTACTTC
. | TRBJ2-5 | . | 14 | TRBV2 | CASTLRHPQETQYF | TGTGCCAGCACCCTGCGACACCCCCAAGAGACCCAGTACTTC
. | TRBJ1-1 | many | 12 | TRBV13 | CASSIQNTEAFF | TGTGCCAGCAGCATACAGAACACTGAAGCTTTCTTT
. | TRBJ2-1 | . | 14 | TRBV29-1 | CSVGQQSSYNEQFF | TGCAGCGTAGGACAGCAAAGCTCCTACAATGAGCAGTTCTTC
. | TRBJ1-4 | . | 13 | TRBV5-1 | CASSSEGLGKLFF | TGCGCCAGCAGCTCGGAGGGACTAGGAAAACTGTTTTTT
. | TRBJ2-5 | many | 14 | TRBV3-1 | CASGGGNVRETQYF | TGTGCCAGCGGTGGGGGTAATGTGCGAGAGACCCAGTACTTC
. | TRBJ1-1 | many | 15 | TRBV6-5 | CASSYWGRGNTEAFF | TGTGCCAGCAGTTACTGGGGGAGAGGGAACACTGAAGCTTTCTTT
TRBD2 | TRBJ2-7 | . | 16 | TRBV11-2 | CASSTTPGLAGVEQYF | TGTGCCAGCAGCACAACCCCGGGACTAGCGGGAGTCGAGCAGTACTTC
TRBD2 | TRBJ2-7 | . | 14 | TRBV27 | CASKGREGTYEQYF | TGTGCCAGCAAAGGGCGGGAGGGTACATACGAGCAGTACTTC
TRBD2 | TRBJ2-1 | many | 15 | TRBV18 | CASSSSGTTYNEQFF | TGTGCCAGCTCGAGTAGCGGGACCACCTACAATGAGCAGTTCTTC
. | TRBJ2-2 | few | 14 | TRBV10-3 | CAIRGTTVTGELFF | TGTGCCATCAGAGGAACGACAGTCACCGGGGAGCTGTTTTTT
. | TRBJ1-5 | many | 14 | TRBV30 | CAWGSGTRNQPQHF | TGTGCCTGGGGTTCCGGGACACGCAATCAGCCCCAGCATTTT
. | TRBJ1-2 | few | 14 | TRBV20-1 | CSASSADLNYGYTF | TGCAGTGCTAGTTCGGCGGATCTTAACTATGGCTACACCTTC
TRBD2 | TRBJ2-1 | . | 12 | TRBV28 | CASRAGTSQQFF | TGTGCCAGCAGGGCCGGGACTAGCCAGCAGTTCTTC
. | TRBJ2-2 | . | 15 | TRBV30 | CACFGGTTNTGELFF | TGTGCCTGCTTTGGGGGGACAACGAACACCGGGGAGCTGTTTTTT
. | TRBJ2-6 | . | 17 | TRBV25-1 | CASSGGGGPLGANVLTF | TGTGCCAGCAGTGGAGGGGGAGGCCCTCTTGGGGCCAACGTCCTGACTTTC
TRBD2 | TRBJ2-2 | many | 17 | TRBV2 | CASRLAGGPSGTGELFF | TGTGCCAGCAGGCTAGCGGGAGGGCCCTCGGGCACCGGGGAGCTGTTTTTT
. | TRBJ1-5 | many | 15 | TRBV5-1 | CASSLAPGGNQPQHF | TGCGCCAGCAGCTTGGCCCCGGGCGGCAATCAGCCCCAGCATTTT
TRBD2 | TRBJ2-6 | few | 18 | TRBV6-6 | CASSYFASGQSGANVLTF | TGTGCCAGCAGTTACTTTGCTAGCGGGCAGTCTGGGGCCAACGTCCTGACTTTC
. | TRBJ2-3 | many | 12 | TRBV24-1 | CATSDLRDTQYF | TGTGCCACCAGTGATTTAAGGGATACGCAGTATTTT
. | TRBJ2-7 | many | 13 | TRBV24-1 | CATIVREDYEQYF | TGTGCCACCATAGTAAGGGAGGACTACGAGCAGTACTTC
. | TRBJ1-2 | many | 14 | TRBV12-3/TRBV12-4 | CASSFQAEGGGYTF | TGTGCCAGCAGTTTCCAAGCGGAGGGGGGTGGCTACACCTTC